A single sample is the source of the 27 T cell receptor beta chains below, sequenced in a study of blood T cells in healthy people across ages (dated by TCRdb to between 2015 and 2016). Libraries were made using 5' RACE. Sequencing was performed on an Illumina HiSeq 2500. A second PCR of about 7 to 12 cycles was run with a J-beta primer mix and a sample-barcoded 5' primer. TCRdb took the public reads, trimmed them with fastp at Q25, ran MiXCR for clone calling and kept in-frame beta chains. For every CDR3 protein sequence, its rows merge into one entry that carries the most common genes and DNA. The sample table records about 830,000 distinct CDR3 sequences; approximately 65% of these occur just once. The ten largest clones capture roughly a quarter of the sample. Sequenced input: blood. These receptors all come from a man aged 25 to 45 in good health.

V is TRBV14 and J is TRBJ2-4, with D hard to call. The J call may not be correct, given that the DNA end is closer to TRBJ2-7. CDR1 is SGHDN, CDR2 FVKESK, per germline. The CDR3 runs to 14 residues. CDR3 sequence (DNA): TGTGCCAGCAGCCAAGAATATGGAGACGACGAGCAGTACTTC. Its protein product is CASSQEYGDDEQYF.

This chain links TRBV10-2 with TRBJ1-1; D remains ambiguous. In germline, CDR1 is WSHSY, CDR2 SAAADI. V was shortened by 6 bases and J by 7 bases, with 9 bases between the two germline ends. The CDR3 has 11 amino acids. The DNA for the CDR3 is TGCGCCAGCAGCGATAAACTTGAAGCTTTCTTT. Translated: CASSDKLEAFF.

The chain has TRBV29-1 and TRBJ2-7, with 9 nucleotides matching TRBD2. This CDR3 is built from 13 residues. V lost 6 bases to trimming and J lost 3 bases; unmatched junction nucleotides: 6. CDR1 and CDR2 from the germline V gene are SQVTM and ANQGSEA. The CDR3, as DNA: TGCAGCGTGGCGGGAGGGGAGAGCTACGAGCAGTACTTC. Translated: CSVAGGESYEQYF.

V and J are TRBV4-3 and TRBJ1-1; D may be TRBD1 (5 bases). The CDR3 spans 14 residues. Deletions cut 0 bases from V and 5 bases from J, with 10 bases between. Germline lookup yields CDR1 LGHNA and CDR2 YSLEER. The CDR3 region is CASSQEYGGTEAFF. DNA of the CDR3: TGCGCCAGCAGCCAAGAGTACGGGGGTACTGAAGCTTTCTTT.

This clonotype appeared once. The rearrangement joins TRBV14 to TRBJ1-1; D uncertain. V was cut by 1 base and J by 1 base, with 7 bases left in between. Germline-derived CDR1 and CDR2 are SGHDN and FVKESK. The CDR3 loop spans 14 amino acids. The CDR3 spells CASSQGYWNTEAFF. The CDR3 DNA is TGTGCCAGCAGCCAAGGTTATTGGAACACTGAAGCTTTCTTT.

V and J are TRBV28 and TRBJ2-5; D tentatively reads TRBD1 or TRBD2 (5 bases each). TRBJ2-4 matches the DNA end more closely, so the J call is doubtful. Germline values: CDR1 MDHEN, CDR2 SYDVKM. The CDR3 consists of 13 residues. The CDR3, as DNA: TGTGCCAGCAGTTTACCGGGACGCGACATTCAGTACTTC. This translates into CASSLPGRDIQYF.

This chain joins TRBV27 and TRBJ2-1; TRBD2 matches 7 bases. Near its end, the DNA agrees better with TRBJ2-7, so the J call may be wrong. The CDR3 length is 13 residues. The germline CDR1 and CDR2 sequences are MNHEY and SMNVEV (reference sequence). The CDR3 nucleotides read TGTGCCAGCAAAAGACTAGCTGAGTACGAGCAGTACTTC. Translating it yields CASKRLAEYEQYF.

This clonotype was seen only a few times. This CDR3 reads CASSQAGTWNEQYF. The DNA of the CDR3 is TGCGCCAGCAGCCAAGCCGGGACATGGAACGAGCAGTACTTC. The chain carries TRBV5-1 and TRBJ2-7, with a tentative D call TRBD1 (6 bases). This CDR3 region has 14 residues. V was pared by 4 bases and J by 5 bases, with 16 bases between. In germline, CDR1 is SGHRS, CDR2 YFSETQ.

This chain connects TRBV2 to TRBJ2-3; 9 bases are a match to TRBD2. This CDR3 contains 14 residues. J was trimmed by 1 base and V by 10 bases; bases with no gene match: 6. Germline loops: CDR1 SNHLY, CDR2 FYNNEI. CDR3 DNA sequence: TGTGCCATACAGCGGGGGGACCGCACAGATACGCAGTATTTT. It specifies CAIQRGDRTDTQYF.

The chain uses TRBV7-2 and TRBJ1-6; TRBD1 matches 7 bases. The trim removed 1 base at V and 5 bases at J, leaving 5 bases unmatched. There are 16 residues in the CDR3. Germline CDR1 reads SGHTA; CDR2 reads FQGNSA. The CDR3 DNA sequence: TGTGCCAGCAGCTTAGGACAGGGAAAAAATAATTCACCCCTCCACTTT. Translated, it gives CASSLGQGKNNSPLHF.

This clonotype showed up just a few times. CDR3 region: CASSQDHVVGEQYF. CDR3 nucleotide sequence: TGCGCCAGCAGCCAAGATCATGTCGTCGGCGAGCAGTACTTC. The V call is TRBV4-3, the J call TRBJ2-7; D unresolved. Per germline, CDR1 LGHNA and CDR2 YSLEER. The CDR3 spans 14 residues. Trimming shortened V by 0 bases and J by 6 bases, and 12 bases separated the two germline ends.

This chain links TRBV6-5 with TRBJ2-1; D tentatively reads TRBD1 or TRBD2 (6 bases each). CDR1 and CDR2 (germline): MNHEY, SVGAGI. V was trimmed by 5 bases and J by 5 bases, leaving 16 bases between them. This CDR3 is 15 amino acids long. The CDR3 nucleotides are TGTGCCAGCAGTCCTTACAGGGAGGTCGACAATGAGCAGTTCTTC. Its translation is CASSPYREVDNEQFF.

The rearrangement uses TRBV15 and TRBJ2-3, with TRBD2 matching over 10 bases. Germline-derived CDR1 and CDR2 are LNHNV and YYDKDF (reference sequence). The CDR3 is made up of 17 amino acids. V lost 3 bases to trimming and J lost 2 bases; unmatched junction nucleotides: 8. CDR3 nucleotides: TGTGCCACCAGCAGTGTGGCTAGCGGGGGCCTCACAGATACGCAGTATTTT. Translating it yields CATSSVASGGLTDTQYF.

Comment on this clonotype: At one end the junction does not follow the germline gene, possibly because of a read error. This sequence joins TRBV4-2 and TRBJ1-5, with TRBD1 identical over 7 bases. This CDR3 has 14 residues. CDR1 and CDR2 (germline): LGHNA, YNFKEQ. In DNA form, the CDR3 reads TGTGCCGGCAGCCCCGGGACAGATAATCAGCCCCAGCATTTT. This sequence encodes CAGSPGTDNQPQHF.

The chain joins TRBV27 to TRBJ2-2, with 13 bases lining up with TRBD2. CDR1 MNHEY and CDR2 SMNVEV come from the germline V gene (reference sequence). J gave up 4 bases and V 4 bases, and 3 bases lay outside the gene matches. The CDR3 has 16 amino acids. CDR3: CASSSTSGGVTGELFF. CDR3 nucleotides: TGTGCCAGCAGTTCAACTAGCGGGGGGGTCACCGGGGAGCTGTTTTTT.

V gene TRBV29-1 combines with J gene TRBJ2-3; tentatively, D is TRBD2 (6 bases). Germline CDR1 and CDR2: SQVTM and ANQGSEA. V was pared by 3 bases and J by 1 base, with 11 bases between. This CDR3 has 14 residues. This CDR3 is CSVEEGLGTDTQYF. In DNA, the CDR3 is TGCAGCGTTGAGGAGGGGCTTGGCACAGATACGCAGTATTTT.

The chain is built from TRBV3-1 and TRBJ1-2; no reliable D call. The germline V and J ends were trimmed by 4 bases and 5 bases, with 11 bases remaining between them. CDR3 length: 13 residues. Looked up from germline, CDR1 is LGHDT and CDR2 is YNNKEL (reference sequence). As DNA, the CDR3 is TGTGCCAGCAGCCCCTCGTCGTGGTATGGCTACACCTTC. As protein: CASSPSSWYGYTF.

V usage is TRBV2 and J usage is TRBJ1-1; maybe TRBD1 (6 bases). The CDR3 is 13 residues long. V lost 8 bases and J 2 bases, leaving 12 bases between the germline ends. CDR1 and CDR2 (germline): SNHLY, FYNNEI. CDR3 nucleotides: TGTGCCAGCCCTGGACAGTATAACACTGAAGCTTTCTTT. Translating gives CASPGQYNTEAFF.

V and J are TRBV2 and TRBJ2-3; D possibly uses TRBD1 or TRBD2 (5 bases each). This CDR3 comprises 12 residues. The germline CDR1 and CDR2 sequences are SNHLY and FYNNEI. V was shortened by 7 bases and J by 10 bases, with 15 bases between the two germline ends. CDR3 protein: CASNILGDSQYF. The DNA of the CDR3 is TGTGCCAGCAACATATTGGGGGATTCGCAGTATTTT.

On this clonotype: A junction boundary mismatches the germline segment, possibly from a read error. The chain is built from TRBV20-1 and TRBJ2-3, with 8 bases that match TRBD1. Germline CDR1 DFQATT, CDR2 SNEGSKA (reference sequence). This CDR3 has 15 residues. CDR3 residues: CSASAPGGNTDAQYF. The DNA of the CDR3 is TGCAGTGCTAGCGCCCCAGGGGGCAACACAGATGCGCAGTATTTT.

This rearrangement joins TRBV20-1 to TRBJ2-1; 8 bases align to TRBD2. The CDR3 consists of 14 residues. J gave up 6 bases and V 3 bases, and 7 bases lay outside the gene matches. Germline loops: CDR1 DFQATT, CDR2 SNEGSKA (reference sequence). The CDR3 is CSARWRGAINEQFF. As DNA, the CDR3 is TGCAGTGCTAGGTGGCGGGGGGCGATCAATGAGCAGTTCTTC.

V gene TRBV12-3 or TRBV12-4 combines with J gene TRBJ2-5; possible D gene TRBD1, 6 bases. The CDR3 covers 14 residues. V was clipped by 7 bases and J by 7 bases, with 19 bases between them. The CDR3 sequence is CASTAGPTRGTQYF. The CDR3 DNA reads TGTGCCAGCACGGCTGGACCGACCAGGGGGACCCAGTACTTC.

The CDR3 is CASSWVRTAMDEQFF. CDR3 DNA sequence: TGTGCCAGCAGTTGGGTCAGGACAGCCATGGATGAGCAGTTCTTC. This chain connects TRBV28 to TRBJ2-1; perhaps TRBD1 as D (6 bases). The CDR3 extends over 15 amino acids. V was shortened by 4 bases and J by 8 bases, with 18 bases between the two germline ends. Germline-derived CDR1 and CDR2 are MDHEN and SYDVKM.

This clonotype was picked up one time. CDR3 sequence reads: CASKQGARTKNIQYF. DNA for the CDR3: TGTGCCAGCAAACAGGGGGCGAGGACCAAAAACATTCAGTACTTC. The genes are TRBV6-2 or TRBV6-3 and TRBJ2-4; 9 nucleotides agree with TRBD1. The germline CDR1 and CDR2 sequences are MNHEY and SVGEGT. V was clipped by 7 bases and J by 2 bases; unmatched bases: 6. The CDR3 covers 15 residues.

This clonotype was counted at least ten times. V is TRBV29-1 and J is TRBJ2-7; the D gene is possibly TRBD1 (5 bases). V lost 4 bases and J 2 bases, leaving 15 bases between the germline ends. CDR3 length equals 14 residues. Germline loops: CDR1 SQVTM, CDR2 ANQGSEA. The CDR3 region is CSVARGQVTYEQYF. CDR3 nucleotides: TGCAGCGTTGCTAGAGGACAAGTAACCTACGAGCAGTACTTC.

This clonotype was recorded only once. The chain employs TRBV4-2 and TRBJ2-7, with a weak D call TRBD2 (7 bases). The end of the DNA aligns better with TRBJ2-1, so the J call may be wrong. The length of the CDR3 is 18 residues. CDR1 LGHNA and CDR2 YNFKEQ come from the germline V gene. The CDR3, as DNA: TGTGCCAGCAGCCAAGGGGAGGGTGCGGGGGCCTTTTCCTACGAGCAGTTCTTC. Protein product: CASSQGEGAGAFSYEQFF.

The chain employs TRBV6-5 and TRBJ1-6; tentatively, D is TRBD1 (5 bases). V gave up 4 bases and J gave up 2 bases, with 12 bases separating them. From germline, CDR1 is MNHEY and CDR2 SVGAGI. The CDR3 is 16 residues long. CDR3 residues: CASSSVGGAYNSPLHF. In nucleotides, the CDR3 is TGTGCCAGCAGTTCTGTTGGGGGGGCCTATAATTCACCCCTCCACTTT.